Here is one TCR beta chain with its context. This specimen belongs to a study of blood T cell repertoires in COVID-19. CDR1 SGHTA and CDR2 FQGNSA come from the germline V gene. With 5 bases removed from V and 2 bases from J, the gap between germline ends came to 10 bases. This CDR3 contains 13 residues. TCRdb keeps only in-frame clones here, not all; method: immunoSEQ multiplex PCR. This table has a few hundred thousand clones, about 70% appearing once. Sequenced material: peripheral blood. The TCR comes from a woman older than 75 with acute or convalescent COVID-19. The rearrangement links TRBV7-2 to TRBJ2-7; no definite D call. CDR3 amino acids: CASSPPAAYEQYF. CDR3 DNA sequence: TGTGCCAGCAGCCCCCCGGCGGCCTACGAGCAGTACTTC.